This T cell receptor (beta chain) emerged from a study of PD-1 blockade in classical Hodgkin lymphoma (dated by TCRdb to the early 2020s). About the study as a whole: Nivolumab dosing was 3 mg/kg intravenously every 2 weeks, continuing until either disease progression or unacceptable toxicity. A peripheral blood immune signature of response to PD-1 blockade in classical Hodgkin lymphoma was defined using TCR beta sequencing and CyTOF.

Genomic DNA was isolated using the Qiagen DNeasy kit from unsorted PBMCs as well as from negatively selected CD4+ and CD8+ fractions. Using primers that anneal to V and J segments, immunoSEQ multiplex PCR amplified the TCR beta CDR3 regions. A synthetic immune receptor repertoire was used to minimize amplification bias, and any residual bias was removed computationally once sequencing was done. Under the source paper's analysis protocol: Repertoire diversity was quantified as the Shannon entropy index using custom Python scripts. Unsorted, CD4+ and CD8+ repertoires were analyzed separately, except for combined analyses in which CD4+ and CD8+ sequences were merged in silico. Clonal expansion was defined as a frequency increase of at least 2-fold after treatment compared with C1D1, and clones undetected at baseline were assigned a pseudocount of 0.5. Singleton clones were defined as clones with 0 or 1 copy at C1D1, and non-singleton clones were defined as clones with 2 or more copies. Clones expanded in unsorted samples were assigned a CD4+, CD8+ or unknown annotation through matching of protein sequences in sorted samples from the same patient. Wilcoxon tests on paired samples were used to test changes in diversity from C1D1 to C4D1. TCRdb's version of the immuneACCESS table is confined to in-frame rearrangements and falls short of the full clone set. An unresolved V gene accounts for under half of the shortfall where checked; the remainder is of unknown origin. V and J calls and clone size are as listed in that table; D and trimming were resolved from the DNA. Recorded for this sample are 18,000 or so clones; roughly 80% of them occurred a single time. The ten largest clones represent 2% to 2.5% of the sample.

The meaning of the sample's time point label: cycle 4 day 1 (C4D1), after 6 weeks of nivolumab. Every trial patient had relapsed following autologous stem cell transplantation, and prior brentuximab vedotin exposure was what differed among cohorts A, B and C. CD4+ T cells were purified from thawed PBMCs by magnetic negative selection with a Miltenyi CD4+ T cell isolation kit. A total of under 70 patients with relapsed/refractory classical Hodgkin lymphoma made up the trial cohort, and each patient's best overall response was complete response, partial response or progressive disease. Single-agent nivolumab was administered to trial patients in the multi-cohort phase II CheckMate 205 trial. Best overall response was determined by an independent review committee according to the 2007 International Working Group response criteria. PBMCs from the trial were collected at three points: immediately before nivolumab initiation (C1D1), and during therapy at cycle 2 day 1 and cycle 4 day 1. After peripheral blood was drawn into 8 mL Vacutainer Cell Preparation Tubes, PBMCs were isolated by centrifugation and then cryopreserved. Purified CD4+ and CD8+ fractions were prepared only for cases where an additional PBMC sample was available. On LS columns in a quadroMACS separator, the magnetically labelled cells were depleted, and the flow-through was collected as the purified fraction.

Notes on this clone: The antigen this receptor binds is unknown. The input lacks base qualities; no much larger clone sits a single base away.

Deletion took 1 base off V and 0 bases off J, with a span of 16 bases between the germline ends. Sequences SGHNT (CDR1) and YENEEA (CDR2) are obtained from the germline V gene. From its cysteine to its phenylalanine, the CDR3 spans 18 amino acids. Kept here is only the CDR3 DNA, which spans 54 bases and is read in frame from base 1. What the work shows at the level of the full study, not this receptor alone: Baseline TCR diversity was reported to be lower in newly diagnosed patients than in healthy donors and to be lower still in relapsed/refractory patients. By C4D1, a significant rise was seen in CD4+ TCR diversity but not in CD8+ TCR diversity (p=0.0027 vs p=0.16), and the rise was most apparent among complete responders (p=0.02). Trial patients with a complete response had baseline diversity similar to that of newly diagnosed patients, while partial responders and progressors had significantly lower diversity. Patients starting nivolumab less than 1 year after ASCT had lower diversity and were excluded from later analyses to avoid confounding by immune reconstitution. The study covered only a single clinical trial cohort, and the causes of the repertoire differences, possibly disease activity or prior therapy, were still not defined.

This receptor was identified in a human donor with classical Hodgkin lymphoma. The sample consisted of CD4+ T cells from blood, taken before the fourth cycle of nivolumab. Rearrangement joined TRBV11-3 to TRBJ2-1; a confident D gene designation cannot be given. The DNA is as follows: TGTGCCAGCAGCTTAGCCCGGTGGGGTAAACACTCCTACAATGAGCAGTTCTTC. This yields the protein CASSLARWGKHSYNEQFF.